This TCR beta chain originates from a study of glioma-infiltrating T cells. The CDR3 has 14 residues. From germline, CDR1 is LGHDT and CDR2 YNNKEL (reference sequence). The V gene end was trimmed by 6 bases and the J gene end by 3 bases; junction bases not matched to a gene: 5. This clonotype was observed a few times. No antigen is known for it. Using RNA template, CDR3s of TCR alpha and beta were amplified with iRepertoire arm-PCR. One-step reverse transcription and amplification started from approximately 100-400 ng of tissue mRNA or PBMC total RNA. TCRdb passed the multiplex PCR reads through MiXCR, listing each CDR3 protein once. Of under 150,000 distinct CDR3 sequences listed, around a quarter are singletons. Study-wide results and caveats: Non-neoplastic patients had below-expected tissue-blood divergence, while all gliomas exceeded expectation.

The J gene is TRBJ2-5, the V gene TRBV3-1, with 9 bases that match TRBD2. This receptor was obtained from a human donor with low-grade glioma or glioblastoma, undergoing nonglioma brain surgery, or in good health (not recorded which). Sequencing used glioma tissue, nonneoplastic brain tissue, or PBMCs (not recorded which). CDR3 nucleotides: TGTGCCAGCAGATCTTCTAGCGGGGAAGAGACCCAGTACTTC. As protein: CASRSSSGEETQYF.